Each of the 26 T cell receptor beta chains below was sequenced from the same sample in a study of blood T cell repertoires in COVID-19. Clones were read by immunoSEQ multiplex PCR, and TCRdb kept only the in-frame ones, dropping some. This table has 160,000 or so clones, 82% appearing once. Sequencing used peripheral blood. Receptors originate from a woman in her seventies with acute or convalescent COVID-19.

The chain recombines TRBV30 with TRBJ1-1; the match to TRBD1 covers 8 bases. V was pared by 0 bases and J by 12 bases, with 9 bases of the junction left unmatched. There are 13 residues in the CDR3. Germline-derived CDR1 and CDR2 are GTSNPN and SVGIG (reference sequence). As DNA, the CDR3 is TGTGCCTGGAGTGTACTGGGGACAGGATTGTCTTTCTTT. This gives the protein CAWSVLGTGLSFF. Based on the CDR3 plus reference TRBV30 and TRBJ1-1, the full variable domain is SQTIHQWPATLVQPVGSPLSLECTVEGTSNPNLYWYRQAAGRGLQLLFYSVGIGQISSEVPQNLSASRPQDRQFILSSKKLLLSDSGFYLCAWSVLGTGLSFFGQGTRLTVV.

The gene calls are TRBV29-1 and TRBJ2-7, with 11 bases fitting TRBD1. The CDR3 extends over 13 amino acids. The J segment lost 4 bases and the V segment lost 5 bases, leaving 4 bases of the junction unmatched. Germline V gives CDR1 SQVTM, CDR2 ANQGSEA. The CDR3 sequence is CSVTGTGGYEQYF. The CDR3 coding sequence is TGCAGCGTTACCGGGACAGGGGGGTACGAGCAGTACTTC.

V gene TRBV6-5 combines with J gene TRBJ1-2; a possible D gene is TRBD1 (5 bases). Looked up from germline, CDR1 is MNHEY and CDR2 is SVGAGI. Trimming pared 7 bases from V and 8 bases from J, leaving 20 bases between. The CDR3 totals 14 residues. The CDR3 sequence is CASTQGAAAGGYTF. Here the CDR3 DNA reads TGTGCCAGCACCCAGGGCGCCGCGGCGGGAGGCTACACCTTC.

The chain carries TRBV19 and TRBJ1-1; 8 nucleotides align to TRBD1. V was pared by 4 bases and J by 4 bases, with 8 bases of the junction left unmatched. CDR1 is LNHDA, CDR2 SQIVND, per germline (reference sequence). The CDR3 has 15 amino acids. This CDR3 reads CASSNVPGQVTEAFF. The CDR3 nucleotides are TGTGCCAGTAGTAATGTCCCGGGACAGGTCACTGAAGCTTTCTTT.

This clone showed up just a few times. The chain links TRBV18 to TRBJ1-1; possibly TRBD1 for D (6 bases). V was trimmed by 8 bases and J by 4 bases, leaving 17 bases between them. CDR3 length: 14 amino acids. From germline, CDR1 is KGHSH and CDR2 LQKENI. CDR3 region: CASSYLQGTTEAFF. CDR3 nucleotide sequence: TGTGCCAGCAGCTACCTACAGGGTACCACTGAAGCTTTCTTT.

This chain connects TRBV7-8 to TRBJ2-1, with 7 bases lining up with TRBD2. The J segment lost 0 bases and the V segment lost 1 base, leaving 6 bases of the junction unmatched. The germline CDR1 and CDR2 sequences are SGHVS and FQNEAQ. The CDR3 has 17 residues. The CDR3 here is CASSLEGTTNSYNEQFF. In DNA form, the CDR3 reads TGTGCCAGCAGCTTAGAGGGGACTACTAACTCCTACAATGAGCAGTTCTTC.

The gene calls are TRBV28 and TRBJ2-1; 8 positions agree with TRBD2. CDR1 is MDHEN, CDR2 SYDVKM, per germline. The CDR3 is 16 amino acids. V dropped 9 bases and J dropped 3; count of bases not matched to a gene: 13. The chain's CDR3 is CASGLLGSGGYNEQFF. The CDR3 nucleotides read TGTGCCAGTGGTCTCCTAGGCAGCGGGGGCTACAATGAGCAGTTCTTC.

The chain joins TRBV19 to TRBJ2-1; the match to TRBD1 covers 10 bases. J lost 7 bases, V lost 3 bases, and 6 bases had no gene match. Germline CDR1 and CDR2: LNHDA and SQIVND (reference sequence). CDR3 length equals 15 residues. The CDR3 region has the DNA TGTGCCAGTAGTATTCAAAGGACAGGGGGGAATGAGCAGTTCTTC. It yields the protein CASSIQRTGGNEQFF.

The chain carries TRBV29-1 and TRBJ2-5; 10 bases are a match to TRBD1. There are 13 residues in the CDR3. V was clipped by 8 bases and J by 5 bases; unmatched bases: 8. Looked up from germline, CDR1 is SQVTM and CDR2 is ANQGSEA. CDR3 in amino acids: CSYRQGAWETQYF. CDR3 DNA: TGCAGCTACCGACAGGGGGCGTGGGAGACCCAGTACTTC.

The chain employs TRBV4-3 and TRBJ1-1; no clear D. CDR3 length: 16 residues. Germline-derived CDR1 and CDR2 are LGHNA and YSLEER. V lost 0 bases, J lost 3 bases, and 14 bases lay in between. CDR3 DNA sequence: TGCGCCAGCAGCCAAGAAAGGAGTTTTTGGGACACTGAAGCTTTCTTT. Encoded protein: CASSQERSFWDTEAFF.

DNA of the CDR3: TGCGCCAGCAGCCCCCTGGACAGGGGATTTCATGGCTACACCTTC. It codes for CASSPLDRGFHGYTF. The chain combines TRBV4-1 with TRBJ1-2; the match to TRBD1 covers 9 bases. V lost 4 bases, J lost 6 bases, and 9 bases stayed unmatched. This CDR3 contains 15 residues. Germline values: CDR1 MGHRA, CDR2 YSYEKL.

This clone was detected only once. The J gene is TRBJ2-2, the V gene TRBV3-1 (or the pseudogene TRBV3-2); TRBD2 agrees at 15 bases. The CDR3 loop spans 18 amino acids. Germline CDR1 and CDR2: LGHDT and YNNKEL (reference sequence). Trimming took 4 bases from V and 5 from J; bases not matched to a gene: 8. The CDR3 DNA reads TGTGCCAGCAGCCTCGGACTAGCGGGAGGGAAGTGGACCGGGGAGCTGTTTTTT. Translation gives CASSLGLAGGKWTGELFF.

V gene TRBV11-2 combines with J gene TRBJ2-2; 8 bases match TRBD2. Looked up from germline, CDR1 is SGHAT and CDR2 is FQNNGV. J was trimmed by 3 bases and V by 0 bases; bases with no gene match: 9. The CDR3 runs 18 residues. CDR3 nucleotides: TGTGCCAGCAGCTTAGATAGCGGGACATCCTGGGACACCGGGGAGCTGTTTTTT. Translated, it gives CASSLDSGTSWDTGELFF.

In its sample, this clone was seen a few times. This rearrangement joins TRBV6-6 to TRBJ1-1; no clear D gene. The CDR3 runs 14 residues. Deletions cut 6 bases from V and 1 base from J, with 12 bases between. Germline-derived CDR1 and CDR2 are MNHNY and SVGAGI (reference sequence). CDR3 bases: TGTGCCAGCAGCCGAGGGCCAGAGAACACTGAAGCTTTCTTT. Its protein product is CASSRGPENTEAFF.

This chain connects TRBV5-6 to TRBJ1-1; D gene ambiguous. This CDR3 is built from 13 residues. Germline-derived CDR1 and CDR2 are SGHDT and YYEEEE. Trimming removed 4 bases from V and 7 bases from J, with 14 bases in between. CDR3 protein: CASSPGGLFEAFF. CDR3 DNA sequence: TGTGCCAGCAGCCCGGGAGGTCTCTTTGAAGCTTTCTTT.

The chain uses TRBV4-1 and TRBJ1-2; D not resolved. V shed 0 bases and J shed 2 bases, with 10 bases lying between them. The CDR3 is made up of 15 amino acids. The germline gives CDR1 MGHRA, CDR2 YSYEKL. CDR3 bases: TGCGCCAGCAGCCAAGATTTCGTCAGGAACTATGGCTACACCTTC. This translates into CASSQDFVRNYGYTF.

V usage is TRBV5-5 and J usage is TRBJ1-1, with no clear D. Deletions cut 3 bases from V and 8 bases from J, with 14 bases between. CDR1 is SGHKS and CDR2 is YYEKEE in the germline V gene (reference sequence). The CDR3 is 13 amino acids. CDR3 DNA: TGTGCCAGCAGCTACCAGACTTTCGAGGAAGCTTTCTTT. Translated, it gives CASSYQTFEEAFF.

The rearrangement uses TRBV5-8 and TRBJ1-3, with 7 bases identical to TRBD1. With V trimmed by 2 bases and J by 1 base, 6 bases remained unmatched. The CDR3 is 16 residues long. Looked up from germline, CDR1 is SGHTS and CDR2 is YDEGEE. The CDR3 region is CASSFLPGQSGNTIYF. The CDR3 DNA follows: TGTGCCAGCAGCTTTCTACCGGGACAGTCTGGAAACACCATATATTTT. The variable domain in full, with the rest retrieved from reference TRBV5-8 and TRBJ1-3, is EAGVTQSPTHLIKTRGQQATLRCSPISGHTSVYWYQQALGLGLQFLLWYDEGEERNRGNFPPRFSGRQFPNYSSELNVNALELEDSALYLCASSFLPGQSGNTIYFGEGSWLTVV.

This clone has only one observation. The rearrangement joins TRBV5-1 to TRBJ2-7; TRBD1 is a possible D gene (5 bases). Germline V gives CDR1 SGHRS, CDR2 YFSETQ. The CDR3 extends over 15 amino acids. With 0 bases removed from V and 3 bases from J, the gap between germline ends came to 13 bases. The CDR3 DNA reads as TGCGCCAGCAGCTTGGCTCGCAGGGTCCTCTACGAGCAGTACTTC. Translating gives CASSLARRVLYEQYF.

J is TRBJ2-7 and V is TRBV12-3 or TRBV12-4, with D possibly matching TRBD1 (5 bases). Trimming removed 3 bases at V and 3 bases at J, with 9 bases between. CDR3 length: 13 amino acids. CDR3 residues: CASSFPGNYEQYF. The CDR3 coding sequence is TGTGCCAGCAGTTTCCCAGGGAACTACGAGCAGTACTTC.

V and J are TRBV7-2 and TRBJ2-5; 10 nucleotides line up with TRBD1. Germline V CDR1 and CDR2: SGHTA, FQGNSA. Losses at the gene ends were 6 bases for V and 2 bases for J; bases not matched to a gene: 6. This CDR3 comprises 15 residues. CDR3 loop: CASSKSGQGQETQYF. Here the CDR3 DNA reads TGTGCCAGCAGTAAATCGGGACAGGGGCAAGAGACCCAGTACTTC.

The chain couples TRBV11-1 to TRBJ2-7; no clear D gene. The germline V and J ends were trimmed by 2 bases and 4 bases, with 15 bases remaining between them. The length of the CDR3 is 15 residues. Germline loops: CDR1 SGHAT, CDR2 FQDESV (reference sequence). CDR3 coding DNA: TGTGCCAGCAGCTTACGCCTCGGGTTGGCATACGAGCAGTACTTC. As protein: CASSLRLGLAYEQYF.

The chain joins TRBV13 to TRBJ2-5; D is ambiguous. V was shortened by 4 bases and J by 3 bases, with 12 bases between the two germline ends. CDR1 and CDR2 from the germline V gene are PRHDT and FYEKMQ (reference sequence). The CDR3 has 14 amino acids. CDR3 protein: CASSSYDSEETQYF. The CDR3 DNA is TGTGCCAGCAGCTCCTATGACTCCGAAGAGACCCAGTACTTC.

This rearrangement joins TRBV6-5 to TRBJ1-6; 10 bases line up with TRBD1. The CDR3 runs to 14 residues. Germline V lookup: CDR1 MNHEY, CDR2 SVGAGI. V lost 6 bases, J lost 8 bases, and 4 bases stayed unmatched. The DNA of the CDR3 is TGTGCCAGCAGAACGGACAGGGGGGATTCACCCCTCCACTTT. Protein product: CASRTDRGDSPLHF.

J is TRBJ1-2 and V is TRBV12-3 or TRBV12-4; 7 nucleotides align to TRBD1. The CDR3 has 12 amino acids. The ends lost 4 bases at V and 8 bases at J; junction bases unmatched: 4. As DNA, the CDR3 is TGTGCCAGCAGTTCGACAGGGTGGGGCTACACCTTC. Translating it yields CASSSTGWGYTF.

The chain carries TRBV15 and TRBJ1-4, with D uncertain. The V gene's germline CDR1 is LNHNV and CDR2 YYDKDF (reference sequence). The V gene lost 6 bases and the J gene lost 2 bases, with 10 bases spanning the gap. This CDR3 spans 14 amino acids. The CDR3, as DNA: TGTGCCACCAGTGATAGGGAGACTAATGAAAAACTGTTTTTT. This sequence encodes CATSDRETNEKLFF.